The 27 T cell receptor beta chains in this list originate from one sample, sequenced in a study of blood T cell repertoires in COVID-19. Profiling relied on immunoSEQ multiplex PCR, and the TCRdb table lists in-frame clones only, not all of them. The sample contains some 87,000 clones, over 80% of which appear only once. Sequencing was performed on peripheral blood. The receptors come from a woman in her seventies with active or convalescent COVID-19.

This clone was counted a few times. DNA for the CDR3: TGTGCCCCTCAGGGAGGGGGGGTCACCCAATTGGAGACCCAGTACTTC. It encodes CAPQGGGVTQLETQYF. The chain recombines TRBV30 with TRBJ2-5; tentatively, D is TRBD2 (7 bases). Trimming took off 8 bases at V and 5 bases at J, with 27 bases between the two ends. There are 16 residues in the CDR3. Germline V gene sequence: CDR1 GTSNPN, CDR2 SVGIG (reference sequence).

This chain joins TRBV10-3 and TRBJ1-1; D is unresolved. CDR1 ENHRY and CDR2 SYGVKD come from the germline V gene. V was clipped by 10 bases and J by 1 base, with 13 bases between them. The CDR3 sequence is 13 residues long. The CDR3: CATSQVGNTEAFF. CDR3 sequence (DNA): TGTGCCACCTCCCAAGTCGGGAACACTGAAGCTTTCTTT.

CDR3 loop: CASLLRQDNTEAFF. Written as DNA, the CDR3 is TGTGCCAGCCTCTTAAGGCAGGATAACACTGAAGCTTTCTTT. The chain combines TRBV2 with TRBJ1-1; no clear D gene. V was cut by 8 bases and J by 2 bases, with 15 bases left in between. The germline V gene encodes CDR1 SNHLY and CDR2 FYNNEI. This CDR3 is built from 14 residues.

The V gene is TRBV2, the J gene TRBJ2-1, with 8 bases lining up with TRBD2. This CDR3 contains 14 residues. Germline lookup yields CDR1 SNHLY and CDR2 FYNNEI. Germline trimming cut 4 bases from V and 9 bases from J; bases unmatched to any gene: 8. CDR3 nucleotides: TGTGCCAGCAGTGTCATTAGCGGGGTCAGTGAGCAGTTCTTC. As protein: CASSVISGVSEQFF.

This clone occurred a few times. The V and J genes are TRBV20-1 and TRBJ1-2; no definite D call. Germline V lookup: CDR1 DFQATT, CDR2 SNEGSKA (reference sequence). The ends were cut back, 3 bases at V and 8 bases at J, with 13 bases in the middle. This CDR3 region has 12 residues. CDR3 loop: CSASLRGNGYTF. CDR3 in DNA: TGCAGTGCTAGTCTCCGGGGTAACGGCTACACCTTC.

The chain combines TRBV28 with TRBJ2-5; D is perhaps TRBD1 (5 bases). Trimming removed 1 base at V and 6 bases at J, with 18 bases between. The CDR3 consists of 16 residues. CDR1 is MDHEN and CDR2 is SYDVKM in the germline V gene. The CDR3 spells CASSLLVWGGLKTQYF. CDR3 DNA sequence: TGTGCCAGCAGTTTATTGGTTTGGGGCGGCCTAAAGACCCAGTACTTC.

As to this clone: Other DNA sequences in this specimen translate into the identical CDR3. The CDR3 is CASSSQGGNTEAFF. The CDR3 DNA sequence: TGCGCCAGCAGCTCCCAAGGGGGGAACACTGAAGCTTTCTTT. The chain carries TRBV5-1 and TRBJ1-1; D is perhaps TRBD1 (6 bases). This CDR3 has 14 amino acids. V gave up 3 bases and J gave up 1 base, with 10 bases separating them. Germline CDR1 reads SGHRS; CDR2 reads YFSETQ.

The chain is built from TRBV6-7 and TRBJ2-2; D may be TRBD2 (6 bases). TRBV6-7 is labeled an ORF, and its function is uncertain. Deletions cut 0 bases from V and 2 bases from J, with 25 bases between. This CDR3 comprises 21 residues. The chain's CDR3 is CASSYSSASLMGGQNTGELFF. CDR3 DNA sequence: TGTGCCAGCAGTTACTCGAGCGCCTCGCTCATGGGGGGTCAAAACACCGGGGAGCTGTTTTTT.

This clone turned up a few times. The CDR3 region is CASRPDPGIEKLFF. For the CDR3, the DNA is TGTGCCAGCAGGCCCGACCCCGGGATTGAAAAACTGTTTTTT. The chain joins TRBV6-5 to TRBJ1-4; D gene unclear. The CDR3 length is 14 residues. V was pared by 6 bases and J by 7 bases, with 15 bases between. The germline gives CDR1 MNHEY, CDR2 SVGAGI.

The count of this clone is one. The chain joins TRBV6-6 to TRBJ2-3; the D gene is possibly TRBD1 (5 bases). The germline V and J ends were trimmed by 10 bases and 1 base, with 15 bases remaining between them. CDR3 length: 14 residues. Per the germline V gene, CDR1 is MNHNY and CDR2 is SVGAGI (reference sequence). The chain's CDR3 is CAIALGVGTDTQYF. In DNA form, the CDR3 reads TGTGCCATCGCGCTAGGGGTAGGCACAGATACGCAGTATTTT.

The CDR3 loop reads CASSITGTGDYGYTF. CDR3 bases: TGTGCCAGCAGCATCACCGGGACAGGGGACTATGGCTACACCTTC. J is TRBJ1-2 and V is TRBV7-8, with 10 nucleotides matching TRBD1. Germline loops: CDR1 SGHVS, CDR2 FQNEAQ. The J segment lost 3 bases and the V segment lost 5 bases, leaving 6 bases of the junction unmatched. The CDR3 totals 15 residues.

V is TRBV9 and J is TRBJ2-1, with D possibly matching TRBD2 (6 bases). Trimming took off 2 bases at V and 0 bases at J, with 12 bases between the two ends. The germline V gene has CDR1 SGDLS and CDR2 YYNGEE. The CDR3 is 16 residues long. The CDR3 protein is CASSVGQGGSYNEQFF. For the CDR3, the DNA is TGTGCCAGCAGCGTGGGGCAGGGAGGCTCCTACAATGAGCAGTTCTTC.

In its sample, this clone was seen a few times. V and J are TRBV20-1 and TRBJ2-7; perhaps TRBD1 as D (5 bases). The CDR3 contains 11 residues. The germline CDR1 and CDR2 sequences are DFQATT and SNEGSKA (reference sequence). For the CDR3, the DNA is TGCCAGGGATCTCTCTCCTACGAGCAGTACTTC. Its protein product is CQGSLSYEQYF.

The V call is TRBV19, the J call TRBJ2-6; 8 bases map to TRBD1. Losses at the gene ends were 8 bases for V and 4 bases for J; bases not matched to a gene: 7. This CDR3 spans 15 amino acids. Germline V CDR1 and CDR2: LNHDA, SQIVND (reference sequence). The CDR3 nucleotides are TGTGCCAGTGGAAGGACAGGGTCCGGGGCCAACGTCCTGACTTTC. This codes for CASGRTGSGANVLTF.

J is TRBJ1-5 and V is TRBV21-1; the D call of TRBD1 is as the table states it, not checked on the DNA. TRBV21-1 is assigned pseudogene status. This CDR3 spans 18 amino acids. For the CDR3, the DNA is TGTGCCAGCAGCAAAGATGAGTCCGGGACAGGGGGGAATCAGCCCCAGCATTTT. Translated, it gives CASSKDESGTGGNQPQHF.

J is TRBJ2-1 and V is TRBV5-1; weak D call: TRBD1 (6 bases). Trimming left V 5 bases short and J 1 base short, with 16 bases between. The germline V gene encodes CDR1 SGHRS and CDR2 YFSETQ. The CDR3 length is 16 residues. The chain's CDR3 is CASSLQPQGSYNEQFF. In DNA form, the CDR3 reads TGCGCCAGCAGTTTACAACCCCAGGGGTCCTACAATGAGCAGTTCTTC.

V usage is TRBV19 and J usage is TRBJ1-6; D gene unclear. V was cut by 9 bases and J by 0 bases, with 15 bases left in between. This CDR3 region has 16 residues. Germline V CDR1 and CDR2: LNHDA, SQIVND (reference sequence). The CDR3 loop is CASQLEAVSYNSPLHF. The CDR3 nucleotides read TGTGCCAGCCAACTGGAGGCAGTCTCCTATAATTCACCCCTCCACTTT.

The J gene is TRBJ1-3, the V gene TRBV19; D remains unclear. The CDR3 covers 16 residues. Germline assignment: CDR1 LNHDA and CDR2 SQIVND (reference sequence). V lost 5 bases and J 0 bases, leaving 14 bases between the germline ends. CDR3 bases: TGTGCCAGTAGTTCCTGGCCCACTAGCTCTGGAAACACCATATATTTT. Protein sequence: CASSSWPTSSGNTIYF.

The chain combines TRBV18 with TRBJ1-2; D is unclear. The CDR3 consists of 16 residues. Per germline, CDR1 KGHSH and CDR2 LQKENI. V was cut by 0 bases and J by 4 bases, with 15 bases left in between. CDR3 residues: CASSPPELEGSYGYTF. The CDR3 bases are TGTGCCAGCTCACCACCGGAACTTGAGGGATCCTATGGCTACACCTTC.

This clone was observed once. The chain couples TRBV6-2 or TRBV6-3 to TRBJ2-1; D perhaps matches TRBD1 (6 bases). This CDR3 has 16 residues. Germline V CDR1 and CDR2: MNHEY, SVGEGT. The V end lost 2 bases, the J end lost 0 bases, and 11 bases lay between the germline ends. CDR3: CASSYDGGASYNEQFF. The CDR3, as DNA: TGTGCCAGCAGTTACGATGGGGGCGCCTCCTACAATGAGCAGTTCTTC.

CDR3 loop: CASSQARGAGELFF. The DNA of the CDR3 is TGTGCCAGCAGCCAAGCCAGGGGAGCCGGGGAGCTGTTTTTT. The chain links TRBV3-1 (or the pseudogene TRBV3-2) to TRBJ2-2; maybe TRBD1 (6 bases). Germline V lookup: CDR1 LGHDT, CDR2 YNNKEL (reference sequence). The CDR3 covers 14 residues. The V end was cut by 1 base, the J end by 6 bases, with 9 bases between.

This chain uses TRBV28 with TRBJ2-7; TRBD1 might be the D (5 bases). The CDR3 covers 17 residues. CDR1 is MDHEN and CDR2 is SYDVKM in the germline V gene. V lost 1 base and J 1 base, leaving 17 bases between the germline ends. CDR3 protein: CASSLSPVGVWSYEQYF. CDR3 DNA sequence: TGTGCCAGCAGTTTATCGCCCGTAGGGGTCTGGTCCTACGAGCAGTACTTC.

The rearrangement links TRBV2 to TRBJ2-1; tentatively, D is TRBD2 (5 bases). The CDR3 is 14 amino acids. Germline V gene lookup returns CDR1 SNHLY and CDR2 FYNNEI. V was clipped by 4 bases and J by 6 bases, with 13 bases between them. Here the CDR3 reads CASSGAGAANEQFF. In DNA form, the CDR3 reads TGTGCCAGCAGTGGGGCTGGAGCGGCCAATGAGCAGTTCTTC.

This rearrangement joins TRBV2 to TRBJ2-1; no clear D gene. With 1 base removed from V and 0 bases from J, the gap between germline ends came to 7 bases. CDR1 and CDR2 (germline): SNHLY, FYNNEI. The CDR3 spans 15 residues. The CDR3 reads CASSEESSSYNEQFF. CDR3 DNA: TGTGCCAGCAGTGAAGAGTCCAGCTCCTACAATGAGCAGTTCTTC.

The J gene is TRBJ2-1, the V gene TRBV5-8, with TRBD2 as a possible D gene (6 bases). The germline V and J ends were trimmed by 3 bases and 6 bases, with 22 bases remaining between them. Germline assignment: CDR1 SGHTS and CDR2 YDEGEE. CDR3 length: 17 amino acids. The CDR3 DNA sequence: TGTGCCAGCAGCTCTTACATCCAAGCGGGCGGCCTCAATGAGCAGTTCTTC. As protein: CASSSYIQAGGLNEQFF.

The sample holds a few counts of this clone. The rearrangement joins TRBV19 to TRBJ1-1; possible D gene TRBD1, 6 bases. The CDR3 runs to 17 residues. Trimming pared 6 bases from V and 8 bases from J, leaving 28 bases between. Germline CDR1 and CDR2: LNHDA and SQIVND (reference sequence). DNA for the CDR3: TGTGCCAGTAGCCTTAAAGGGGGTAGCACCCTCTTGTCAGAAGCTTTCTTT. As protein: CASSLKGGSTLLSEAFF. Full variable domain (remainder filled in from reference TRBV19 and TRBJ1-1): DGGITQSPKYLFRKEGQNVTLSCEQNLNHDAMYWYRQDPGQGLRLIYYSQIVNDFQKGDIAEGYSVSREKKESFPLTVTSAQKNPTAFYLCASSLKGGSTLLSEAFFGQGTRLTVV.

The chain couples TRBV5-8 to TRBJ1-4, with D possibly matching TRBD1 (6 bases). V lost 2 bases to trimming and J lost 0 bases, with 8 bases between them. This CDR3 is built from 15 residues. Looked up from germline, CDR1 is SGHTS and CDR2 is YDEGEE. Here the CDR3 DNA reads TGTGCCAGCAGCTTCAGGGGCACAACTAATGAAAAACTGTTTTTT. This sequence encodes CASSFRGTTNEKLFF.